Listed below are T cell receptor beta chains from one sample, sequenced in a study of Ad26.COV2.S vaccination and SARS-CoV-2 variants. Some clones are missing from TCRdb's copy, which holds only in-frame ones; the method was immunoSEQ multiplex PCR. This sample has 300,000 to 500,000 clones, with approximately 91% found just once. The sequences come from peripheral blood, collected in a trial of Ad26.COV2.S vaccine versus placebo. The receptors originated from a person between 18 and 59 years old who received the Ad26.COV2.S COVID-19 vaccine or a placebo. Both conserved end residues are part of each CDR3. Fields, in order: V gene, J gene, D gene, clone size, CDR3 DNA, CDR3 protein. A D gene is named only where the DNA matches it firmly. The listing skips clone size in some rows; elsewhere it reads once, few, many or a size class.

v_gene: TRBV4-3; j_gene: TRBJ1-1; d_gene: NA; abundance: NA; CDR3nt: TGCGCCAGCAGCCAAGAGGCCCGGGGCGCGGCTTTCTTT; CDR3aa: CASSQEARGAAFF
v_gene: TRBV3-1/TRBV3-2; j_gene: TRBJ2-4; d_gene: TRBD2; abundance: NA; CDR3nt: TGTGCCAGCAGCCAAGTGCGGGGGGCCAAAAACATTCAGTACTTC; CDR3aa: CASSQVRGAKNIQYF
v_gene: TRBV6-1; j_gene: TRBJ1-6; d_gene: TRBD1; abundance: NA; CDR3nt: TGTGCCAGCAGTGCTGGAAGGACAGGGGACAATTCACCCCTCCACTTT; CDR3aa: CASSAGRTGDNSPLHF
v_gene: TRBV6-5; j_gene: TRBJ2-1; d_gene: TRBD2; abundance: NA; CDR3nt: TGTGCCAGCCGCCAAGGGGGACTAGGGCTCAATGAGCAGTTCTTC; CDR3aa: CASRQGGLGLNEQFF
v_gene: TRBV11-2; j_gene: TRBJ2-1; d_gene: TRBD2; abundance: NA; CDR3nt: TGTGCCAGCAGCTGGACTAGCGGTTCCTACAATGAGCAGTTCTTC; CDR3aa: CASSWTSGSYNEQFF
v_gene: TRBV7-9; j_gene: TRBJ2-1; d_gene: NA; abundance: NA; CDR3nt: TGTGCCAGCAGCTACAGCGGTCGGGGAACTGAGCAGTTCTTC; CDR3aa: CASSYSGRGTEQFF
v_gene: TRBV18; j_gene: TRBJ1-1; d_gene: NA; abundance: NA; CDR3nt: TGTGCCAGCTCAATGACAGAAAACACTGAAGCTTTCTTT; CDR3aa: CASSMTENTEAFF
v_gene: TRBV6-5; j_gene: TRBJ2-1; d_gene: NA; abundance: once; CDR3nt: TGTGCCAGCAGTTACCCCTGGACAGTCTACAATGAGCAGTTCTTC; CDR3aa: CASSYPWTVYNEQFF
v_gene: TRBV6-2/TRBV6-3; j_gene: TRBJ2-2; d_gene: NA; abundance: NA; CDR3nt: TGTGCCAGCAGTTTCGGGATAATAAACACCGGGGAGCTGTTTTTT; CDR3aa: CASSFGIINTGELFF
v_gene: TRBV6-6; j_gene: TRBJ2-7; d_gene: NA; abundance: NA; CDR3nt: TGTGCCAGCAGTTCTACAGGCTCCTACGAGCAGTACTTC; CDR3aa: CASSSTGSYEQYF
v_gene: TRBV15; j_gene: TRBJ2-3; d_gene: NA; abundance: NA; CDR3nt: TGTGCCACCGGGGACGGAGGCGGACGCACAGATACGCAGTATTTT; CDR3aa: CATGDGGGRTDTQYF
v_gene: TRBV3-1/TRBV3-2; j_gene: TRBJ2-3; d_gene: TRBD2; abundance: NA; CDR3nt: TGTGCCAGCAGCCACCGGGGGGAGGGACGGACAGATACGCAGTATTTT; CDR3aa: CASSHRGEGRTDTQYF
v_gene: TRBV6-5; j_gene: TRBJ2-1; d_gene: TRBD1; abundance: once; CDR3nt: TGTGCCAGCAGCCGGACAGGGGGGATCTACAATGAGCAGTTCTTC; CDR3aa: CASSRTGGIYNEQFF
v_gene: TRBV7-2; j_gene: TRBJ2-1; d_gene: TRBD2; abundance: NA; CDR3nt: TGTGCCAGCAGCTTACTTCGTAGCGGGGGGGCCCCTGAGCAGTTCTTC; CDR3aa: CASSLLRSGGAPEQFF
v_gene: TRBV11-2; j_gene: TRBJ2-7; d_gene: TRBD1; abundance: NA; CDR3nt: TGTGCCAGCAGCCGGGACAGGGTTTCCTACGAGCAGTACTTC; CDR3aa: CASSRDRVSYEQYF
v_gene: TRBV18; j_gene: TRBJ1-6; d_gene: NA; abundance: NA; CDR3nt: TGTGCCAGCTCGGAGGGGTATAATTCACCCCTCCACTTT; CDR3aa: CASSEGYNSPLHF
v_gene: TRBV11-2; j_gene: TRBJ2-1; d_gene: TRBD1; abundance: NA; CDR3nt: TGTGCCAGCAGGGACAGGGGTTACAATGAGCAGTTCTTC; CDR3aa: CASRDRGYNEQFF
v_gene: TRBV4-1; j_gene: TRBJ2-7; d_gene: TRBD1; abundance: NA; CDR3nt: TGCGCCAGCAGCCACCGCACGACAGGGGACGAGCAGTACTTC; CDR3aa: CASSHRTTGDEQYF